What follows is one T cell receptor (beta chain) and its context. Its antigen is unknown. Produced via immunoSEQ multiplex PCR; TCRdb's table is partial and in-frame only. This sample has some 27,000 clones, with roughly 85% found just once. Time point defined: week 23, last vaccination. Each dose delivered 300 ug of mutant IDH1 20-mer peptide subcutaneously with imiquimod. This entry is derived from a study of a mutant IDH1 vaccine in newly diagnosed glioma. In the study overall: Former treatment meant radiotherapy, temozolomide, or both; the majority had gotten both. Findings and caveats of the study: Changes in the top peripheral T cell clonotypes seemingly had no bearing on pseudoprogression.

Germline values: CDR1 MGHDK, CDR2 SYGVNS. This CDR3 is 14 amino acids long. The V gene lost 8 bases and the J gene lost 0 bases, with 11 bases spanning the gap. The sequence was collected from a woman in her twenties or thirties with glioma. The rearrangement uses TRBV25-1 and TRBJ1-3, with unresolved D. The sequencing here drew on PBMCs, taken from a glioma patient whose treatment included an IDH1 peptide vaccine. The CDR3 here is CASQAIFSGNTIYF. Here the CDR3 DNA reads TGTGCCAGCCAAGCTATTTTCTCTGGAAACACCATATATTTT.